The rows below give T cell receptor beta chains drawn from one sample of a study of regulatory T cells in long-lasting Graves disease. TCRdb reanalysed the multiplex PCR reads using MiXCR and keeps one entry per CDR3 protein. The sample lists some 460,000 distinct CDR3 sequences; under 20% were seen once. The same sample was also used in a study of T cells in Graves' hyperthyroidism and ophthalmopathy.

The sample was peripheral blood mononuclear cells (PBMCs), taken at new diagnosis, from a patient treated with antithyroid drugs. These receptors originate from a man aged 40-50 years with Graves disease. CDR3s include the opening cysteine and the closing phenylalanine or tryptophan. D genes are given only for firm matches. The size entry is marked missing in some rows and otherwise reads once, few, many or a size class.

TRBD1	TRBV7-9	many	TRBJ2-3	CASSSSGTGGADTQYF	TGTGCCAGCAGCTCTTCTGGGACAGGGGGCGCAGATACGCAGTATTTT
TRBD2	TRBV20-1	many	TRBJ2-1	CSARDRREGNEQFF	TGCAGTGCTAGAGATCGGAGGGAGGGGAATGAGCAGTTCTTC
TRBD2	TRBV28	many	TRBJ2-1	CASGTSGRSSEQFF	TGTGCCAGCGGGACTAGCGGGAGGTCAAGTGAGCAGTTCTTC
TRBD2	TRBV14	NA	TRBJ2-3	CASSQDSSGVRDTQYF	TGTGCCAGCAGCCAAGATTCCAGCGGGGTCCGGGATACGCAGTATTTT
TRBD2	TRBV27	NA	TRBJ2-5	CASSLGLAGTLQETQYF	TGTGCCAGCAGTTTAGGGCTAGCGGGCACCCTACAAGAGACCCAGTACTTC
NA	TRBV5-1	NA	TRBJ1-6	CASSWGTNINPSSLHF	TGTGCCAGCAGCTGGGGGACGAATATTAATCCCTCGTCCCTCCACTTT
NA	TRBV2	many	TRBJ2-4	CASRWTARTKNIQYF	TGTGCCAGCAGGTGGACAGCCCGAACTAAAAACATTCAGTACTTC
TRBD2	TRBV12-3/TRBV12-4	few	TRBJ2-1	CASSLILAGVYNEQFF	TGTGCCAGCAGTCTCATACTAGCGGGAGTCTACAATGAGCAGTTCTTC
TRBD2	TRBV9	NA	TRBJ2-7	CASSTGLAGVEQYF	TGTGCCAGCAGCACTGGACTAGCGGGAGTGGAGCAGTACTTC
NA	TRBV12-3/TRBV12-4	NA	TRBJ2-5	CASRDLAHEQYF	TGTGCCAGCAGGGACCTAGCCCATGAGCAGTACTTC
TRBD2	TRBV10-3	NA	TRBJ2-1	CAISESNSGSRNEQFF	TGTGCCATCAGTGAGTCGAATAGCGGGAGTCGAAATGAGCAGTTCTTC
TRBD1	TRBV2	many	TRBJ2-1	CASSGDRNRNEQFF	TGTGCCAGCAGTGGGGACAGGAACCGCAATGAGCAGTTCTTC
TRBD1	TRBV19	NA	TRBJ2-1	CASSITGQDVNEQFF	TGTGCCAGTAGTATCACGGGACAGGACGTGAATGAGCAGTTCTTC
TRBD1	TRBV7-9	few	TRBJ2-7	CASSNRGPDYEQYF	TGTGCCAGCAGCAATAGGGGGCCTGACTACGAGCAGTACTTC
NA	TRBV18	many	TRBJ2-7	CASSPLDILSEQYF	TGTGCCAGCTCACCGCTTGACATCCTCTCCGAGCAGTACTTC
TRBD2	TRBV28	many	TRBJ2-1	CASISGGPRYNEQFF	TGTGCCAGCATCTCGGGAGGGCCTCGGTACAATGAGCAGTTCTTC
NA	TRBV7-2	NA	TRBJ2-1	CASSSPGLRTDEQFF	TGTGCCAGCAGCTCCCCGGGACTCCGGACCGATGAGCAGTTCTTC
NA	TRBV5-6	many	TRBJ1-2	CASSLVTGLIYGYTF	TGTGCCAGCAGCTTGGTAACCGGGTTGATCTATGGCTACACCTTC
TRBD1	TRBV12-3/TRBV12-4	many	TRBJ1-5	CASRGGRQPQHF	TGTGCCAGCAGAGGGGGCCGTCAGCCCCAGCATTTT
TRBD2	TRBV20-1	few	TRBJ2-3	CSALGWTSGTPDTQYF	TGCAGTGCTCTGGGGTGGACTAGCGGGACCCCAGATACGCAGTATTTT
TRBD2	TRBV19	many	TRBJ2-1	CASSIEAGALLGGNEQFF	TGTGCCAGTAGTATAGAAGCGGGAGCCCTCCTAGGAGGCAATGAGCAGTTCTTC
NA	TRBV30	many	TRBJ2-1	CAWSAGQGYNEQFF	TGTGCCTGGAGTGCAGGGCAGGGGTACAATGAGCAGTTCTTC
NA	TRBV6-2/TRBV6-3	NA	TRBJ1-2	CASRSTGGRGYTF	TGTGCCAGCAGGTCAACCGGGGGCAGGGGCTACACCTTC
NA	TRBV18	few	TRBJ2-1	CASSPDGVGHEQFF	TGTGCCAGCTCACCGGACGGGGTAGGCCATGAGCAGTTCTTC
NA	TRBV7-8	few	TRBJ2-7	CASSSFYRGADYEQYF	TGTGCCAGCAGCTCCTTTTACCGCGGGGCCGACTACGAGCAGTACTTC
TRBD1	TRBV27	many	TRBJ2-7	CASRRQGGYEQYF	TGTGCCAGCAGACGACAGGGGGGATACGAGCAGTACTTC
TRBD2	TRBV4-2	NA	TRBJ2-1	CASSPSWVAGAGNEQFF	TGTGCCAGCAGCCCCTCCTGGGTGGCGGGAGCCGGAAATGAGCAGTTCTTC
NA	TRBV2	many	TRBJ2-3	CASSPGDTDTQYF	TGTGCCAGCAGCCCTGGGGACACAGATACGCAGTATTTT
NA	TRBV10-3	few	TRBJ2-7	CAISGWDGPYEQYF	TGTGCCATCAGTGGCTGGGACGGTCCCTACGAGCAGTACTTC
NA	TRBV20-1	many	TRBJ2-5	CSATPPLARETQYF	TGCAGTGCTACTCCTCCTCTAGCGCGGGAGACCCAGTACTTC
NA	TRBV30	few	TRBJ1-1	CAWSEGRRTEAFF	TGTGCCTGGAGCGAGGGGAGGAGAACTGAAGCTTTCTTT
NA	TRBV11-2	many	TRBJ2-7	CASSPGFGLTSEEQYF	TGTGCCAGCAGCCCCGGCTTCGGACTCACCTCAGAAGAGCAGTACTTC
NA	TRBV7-3	many	TRBJ2-1	CASSLLSVSSYNEQFF	TGTGCCAGCAGCTTACTGAGCGTAAGCTCCTACAATGAGCAGTTCTTC